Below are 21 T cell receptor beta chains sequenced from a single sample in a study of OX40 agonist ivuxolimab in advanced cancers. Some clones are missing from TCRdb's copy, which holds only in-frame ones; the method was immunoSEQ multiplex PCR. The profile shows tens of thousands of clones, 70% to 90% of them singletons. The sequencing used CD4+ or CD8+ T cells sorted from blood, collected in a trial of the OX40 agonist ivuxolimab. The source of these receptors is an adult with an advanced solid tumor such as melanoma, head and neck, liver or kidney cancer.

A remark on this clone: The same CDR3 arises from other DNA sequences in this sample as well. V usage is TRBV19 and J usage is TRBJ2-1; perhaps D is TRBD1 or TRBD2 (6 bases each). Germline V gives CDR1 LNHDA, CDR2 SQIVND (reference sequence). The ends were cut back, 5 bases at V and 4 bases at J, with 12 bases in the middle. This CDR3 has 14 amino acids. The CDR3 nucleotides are TGTGCCAGTAGTCCCGGGGGCGATTACAATGAGCAGTTCTTC. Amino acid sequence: CASSPGGDYNEQFF.

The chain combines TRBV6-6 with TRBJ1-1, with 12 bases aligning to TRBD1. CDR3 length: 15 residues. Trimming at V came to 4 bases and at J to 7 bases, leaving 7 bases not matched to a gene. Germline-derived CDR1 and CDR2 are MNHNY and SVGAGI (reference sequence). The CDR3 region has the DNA TGTGCCAGCAGTTTATGGGACAGGGGGCAAGGTGAAGCTTTCTTT. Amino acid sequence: CASSLWDRGQGEAFF.

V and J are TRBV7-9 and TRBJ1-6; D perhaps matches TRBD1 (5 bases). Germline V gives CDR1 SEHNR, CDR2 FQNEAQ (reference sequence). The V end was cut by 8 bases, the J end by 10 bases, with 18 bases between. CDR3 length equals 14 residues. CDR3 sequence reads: CASSPGLRDSPLHF. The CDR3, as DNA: TGTGCCAGCTCCCCGGGTCTTAGGGACTCACCCCTCCACTTT.

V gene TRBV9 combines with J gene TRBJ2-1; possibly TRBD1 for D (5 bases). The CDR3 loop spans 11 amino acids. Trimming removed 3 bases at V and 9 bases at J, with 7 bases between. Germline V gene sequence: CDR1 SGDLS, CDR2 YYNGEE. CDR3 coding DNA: TGTGCCAGCAGCGAGGGGTTTGAGCAGTTCTTC. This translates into CASSEGFEQFF. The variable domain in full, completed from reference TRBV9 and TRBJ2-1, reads DSGVTQTPKHLITATGQRVTLRCSPRSGDLSVYWYQQSLDQGLQFLIQYYNGEERAKGNILERFSAQQFPDLHSELNLSSLELGDSALYFCASSEGFEQFFGPGTRLTVL.

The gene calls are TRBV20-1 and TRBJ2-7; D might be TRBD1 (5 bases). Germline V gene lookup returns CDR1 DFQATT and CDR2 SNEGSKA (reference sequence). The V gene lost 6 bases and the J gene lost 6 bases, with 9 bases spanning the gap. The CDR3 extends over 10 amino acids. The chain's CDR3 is CSAWTSEQYF. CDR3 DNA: TGCAGTGCGTGGACATCCGAGCAGTACTTC.

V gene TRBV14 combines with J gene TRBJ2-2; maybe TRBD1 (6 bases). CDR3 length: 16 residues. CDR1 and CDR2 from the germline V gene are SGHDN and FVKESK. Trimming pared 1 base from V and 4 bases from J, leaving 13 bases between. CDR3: CASSQGQGLFTGELFF. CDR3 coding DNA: TGTGCCAGCAGCCAAGGGCAGGGGCTTTTCACCGGGGAGCTGTTTTTT.

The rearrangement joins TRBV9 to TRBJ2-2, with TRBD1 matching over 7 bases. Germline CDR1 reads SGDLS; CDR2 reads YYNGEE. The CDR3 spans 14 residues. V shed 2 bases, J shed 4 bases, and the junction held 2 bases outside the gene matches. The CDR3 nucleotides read TGTGCCAGCAGCGTCGACAGGGTCACCGGGGAGCTGTTTTTT. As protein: CASSVDRVTGELFF. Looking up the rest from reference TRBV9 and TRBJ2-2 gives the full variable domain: DSGVTQTPKHLITATGQRVTLRCSPRSGDLSVYWYQQSLDQGLQFLIQYYNGEERAKGNILERFSAQQFPDLHSELNLSSLELGDSALYFCASSVDRVTGELFFGEGSRLTVL.

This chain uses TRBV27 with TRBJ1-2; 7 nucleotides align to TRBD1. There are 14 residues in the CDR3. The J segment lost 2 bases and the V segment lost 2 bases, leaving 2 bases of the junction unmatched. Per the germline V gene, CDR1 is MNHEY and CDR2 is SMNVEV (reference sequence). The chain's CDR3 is CASSLRGPNYGYTF. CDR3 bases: TGTGCCAGCAGTTTAAGGGGGCCGAACTATGGCTACACCTTC.

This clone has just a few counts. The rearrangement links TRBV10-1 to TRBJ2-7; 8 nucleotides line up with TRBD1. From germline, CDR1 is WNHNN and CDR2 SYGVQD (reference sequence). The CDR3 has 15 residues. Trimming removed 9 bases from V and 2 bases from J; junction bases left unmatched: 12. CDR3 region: CASSHHGDRTYEQYF. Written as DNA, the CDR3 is TGCGCCAGTAGTCACCATGGGGACAGGACCTACGAGCAGTACTTC.

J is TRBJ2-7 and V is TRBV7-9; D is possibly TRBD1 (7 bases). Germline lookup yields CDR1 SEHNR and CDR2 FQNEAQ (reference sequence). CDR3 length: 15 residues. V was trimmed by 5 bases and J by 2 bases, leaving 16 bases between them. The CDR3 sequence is CASSPPDREAYEQYF. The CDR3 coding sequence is TGTGCCAGCAGCCCACCCGACAGGGAGGCCTACGAGCAGTACTTC.

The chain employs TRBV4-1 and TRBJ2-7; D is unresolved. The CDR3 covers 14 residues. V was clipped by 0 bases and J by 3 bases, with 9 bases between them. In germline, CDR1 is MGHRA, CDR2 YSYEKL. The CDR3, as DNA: TGCGCCAGCAGCCAAGACGTACTACACTACGAGCAGTACTTC. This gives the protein CASSQDVLHYEQYF.

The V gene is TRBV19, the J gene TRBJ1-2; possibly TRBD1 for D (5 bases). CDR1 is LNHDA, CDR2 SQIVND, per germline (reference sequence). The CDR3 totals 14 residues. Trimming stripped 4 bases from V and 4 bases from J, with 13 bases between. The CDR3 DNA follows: TGTGCCAGTAGTAACCCGGGGGAAGGCTATGGCTACACCTTC. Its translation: CASSNPGEGYGYTF.

The DNA of the CDR3 is TGTGCCAGCAGCCTTTTCGGAAGCGGTGAGCAGTTCTTC. Protein product: CASSLFGSGEQFF. This chain joins TRBV7-2 and TRBJ2-1; TRBD2 is a possible D gene (5 bases). The CDR3 consists of 13 residues. Germline lookup yields CDR1 SGHTA and CDR2 FQGNSA. Between the trimmed V and J ends, which lost 5 bases and 9 bases, there was a span of 14 bases.

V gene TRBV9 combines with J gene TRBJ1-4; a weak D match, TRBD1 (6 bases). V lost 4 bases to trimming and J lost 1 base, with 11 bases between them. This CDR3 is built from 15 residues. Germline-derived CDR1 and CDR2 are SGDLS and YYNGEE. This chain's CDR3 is CASSSSGVTNEKLFF. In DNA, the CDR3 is TGTGCCAGCAGCTCATCAGGGGTAACTAATGAAAAACTGTTTTTT.

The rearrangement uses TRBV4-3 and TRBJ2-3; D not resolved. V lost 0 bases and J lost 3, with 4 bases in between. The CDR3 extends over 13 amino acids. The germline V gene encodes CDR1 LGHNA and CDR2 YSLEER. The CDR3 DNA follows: TGCGCCAGCAGCCAAGATCAGACAGATACGCAGTATTTT. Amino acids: CASSQDQTDTQYF.

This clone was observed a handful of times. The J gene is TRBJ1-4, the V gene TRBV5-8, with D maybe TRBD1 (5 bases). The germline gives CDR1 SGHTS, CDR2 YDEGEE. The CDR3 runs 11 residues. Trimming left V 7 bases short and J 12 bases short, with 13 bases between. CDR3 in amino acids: CASGSTGELFF. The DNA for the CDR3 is TGTGCCAGCGGCTCGACGGGGGAACTGTTTTTT.

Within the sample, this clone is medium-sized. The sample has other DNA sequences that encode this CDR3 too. CDR3 region: CASSIGGAEAFF. The CDR3 region has the DNA TGTGCCAGTAGTATTGGAGGGGCTGAAGCTTTCTTT. The rearrangement uses TRBV19 and TRBJ1-1; weak D call: TRBD1 (5 bases). Germline lookup yields CDR1 LNHDA and CDR2 SQIVND (reference sequence). There are 12 residues in the CDR3. The V end lost 3 bases, the J end lost 6 bases, and 8 bases lay between the germline ends.

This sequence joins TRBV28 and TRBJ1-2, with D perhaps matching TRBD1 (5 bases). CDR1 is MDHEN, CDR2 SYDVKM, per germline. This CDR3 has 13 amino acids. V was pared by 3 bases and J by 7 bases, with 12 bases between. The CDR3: CASSFQGLSGYTF. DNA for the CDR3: TGTGCCAGCAGTTTCCAGGGTTTAAGTGGCTACACCTTC.

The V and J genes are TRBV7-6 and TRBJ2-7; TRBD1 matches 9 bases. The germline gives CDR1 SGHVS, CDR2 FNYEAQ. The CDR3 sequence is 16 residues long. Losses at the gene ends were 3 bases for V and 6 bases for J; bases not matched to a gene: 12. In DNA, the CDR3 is TGTGCCAGCAGCTTTTGGGCATCAGGACAGGGGAGCGAGCAGTACTTC. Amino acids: CASSFWASGQGSEQYF. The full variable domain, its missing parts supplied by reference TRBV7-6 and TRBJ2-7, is GAGVSQSPRYKVTKRGQDVALRCDPISGHVSLYWYRQALGQGPEFLTYFNYEAQQDKSGLPNDRFSAERPEGSISTLTIQRTEQRDSAMYRCASSFWASGQGSEQYFGPGTRLTVT.

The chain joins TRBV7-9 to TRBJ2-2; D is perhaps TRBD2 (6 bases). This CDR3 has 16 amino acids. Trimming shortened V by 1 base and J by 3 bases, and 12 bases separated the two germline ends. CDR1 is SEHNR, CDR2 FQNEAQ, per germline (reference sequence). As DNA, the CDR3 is TGTGCCAGCAGCTTAGTGGGCGGGGTCCACACCGGGGAGCTGTTTTTT. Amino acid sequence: CASSLVGGVHTGELFF.

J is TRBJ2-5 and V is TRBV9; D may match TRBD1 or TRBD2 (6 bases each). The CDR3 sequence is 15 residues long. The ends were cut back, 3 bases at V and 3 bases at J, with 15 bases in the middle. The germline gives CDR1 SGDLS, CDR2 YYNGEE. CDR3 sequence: CASSAGGQVKETQYF. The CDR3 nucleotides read TGTGCCAGCAGCGCCGGGGGCCAGGTAAAAGAGACCCAGTACTTC. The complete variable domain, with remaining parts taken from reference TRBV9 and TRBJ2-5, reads DSGVTQTPKHLITATGQRVTLRCSPRSGDLSVYWYQQSLDQGLQFLIQYYNGEERAKGNILERFSAQQFPDLHSELNLSSLELGDSALYFCASSAGGQVKETQYFGPGTRLLVL.